Listed below are T cell receptor beta chains from one sample, sequenced in a study of CD8 T cells in ankylosing spondylitis. TCRdb ran MiXCR on the 5' RACE reads and lists one entry per CDR3 protein. The sample lists about 240,000 distinct CDR3 sequences, 8.2% seen once, with 4% to 5% in the top ten. Sequenced material: blood, either unsorted or a sorted T cell fraction (not recorded which). These receptors all come from a female donor with ankylosing spondylitis or in good health (not recorded which). CDR3s include the opening cysteine and the closing phenylalanine or tryptophan. D genes are given only for firm matches. Only some rows state a clone size, as once, few, many or a class for expanded clones.

many	TRBJ2-5	TRBD2	TRBV20-1	CSASPGLAPQETQYF	TGCAGTGCTAGTCCTGGACTAGCGCCCCAAGAGACCCAGTACTTC
many	TRBJ1-5	TRBD1	TRBV5-8	CASSLGQGSNQPQHF	TGTGCCAGCAGCTTAGGACAGGGGAGCAATCAGCCCCAGCATTTT
many	TRBJ2-1	TRBD2	TRBV20-1	CSSSGSFRNEQFF	TGCAGCTCTAGCGGGAGTTTTAGGAATGAGCAGTTCTTC
many	TRBJ2-5	NA	TRBV30	CAWERSLQETQYF	TGTGCCTGGGAAAGGAGTCTTCAAGAGACCCAGTACTTC
many	TRBJ2-7	TRBD1	TRBV9	CASSRTGLDEQYF	TGTGCCAGCAGCCGGACAGGGTTGGACGAGCAGTACTTC
many	TRBJ2-7	NA	TRBV5-1	CASSPDSWSYEQYF	TGCGCCAGCAGCCCGGACAGCTGGTCCTACGAGCAGTACTTC
many	TRBJ2-1	NA	TRBV20-1	CSASGDFNEQFF	TGCAGTGCTTCCGGGGATTTCAATGAGCAGTTCTTC
many	TRBJ1-1	TRBD1	TRBV11-2	CASSPKTGRFFENTEAFF	TGTGCCAGCAGCCCAAAGACAGGGAGGTTTTTTGAGAACACTGAAGCTTTCTTT
many	TRBJ2-1	NA	TRBV5-5	CASSLASGSSYNEQFF	TGTGCCAGCAGCTTGGCCTCGGGCAGCTCCTACAATGAGCAGTTCTTC
NA	TRBJ1-1	NA	TRBV7-2	CASSLRQGMGTEAFF	TGTGCCAGCAGCCTCCGACAAGGGATGGGGACTGAAGCTTTCTTT
many	TRBJ2-1	TRBD2	TRBV10-3	CASTTGTSGRAYNEQFF	TGTGCCTCAACTACCGGGACTAGCGGGAGGGCGTACAATGAGCAGTTCTTC
NA	TRBJ1-1	NA	TRBV29-1	CSESTVNTEAFF	TGCAGCGAATCGACTGTGAACACTGAAGCTTTCTTT
few	TRBJ2-1	NA	TRBV7-2	CASSLRVSVGTTREQFF	TGTGCCAGCAGCTTAAGGGTCAGTGTTGGGACAACCAGGGAGCAGTTCTTC
many	TRBJ2-7	NA	TRBV4-3	CASSQDHGGGGNEQYF	TGCGCCAGCAGCCAAGATCACGGCGGAGGGGGGAACGAGCAGTACTTC
many	TRBJ2-7	TRBD2	TRBV10-2	CASTSSRLAGAYEQYF	TGCGCCAGCACCTCATCCAGACTAGCGGGAGCCTACGAGCAGTACTTC
many	TRBJ1-5	NA	TRBV7-2	CASSFSAPSNQPQHF	TGTGCCAGCAGCTTCTCAGCACCAAGCAATCAGCCCCAGCATTTT
many	TRBJ2-5	NA	TRBV20-1	CSARRANQETQYF	TGCAGTGCTAGACGGGCTAACCAAGAGACCCAGTACTTC
many	TRBJ2-3	NA	TRBV4-3	CASSQESGPMRPDTQYF	TGCGCCAGCAGCCAAGAATCAGGGCCGATGCGGCCAGATACGCAGTATTTT
many	TRBJ1-5	NA	TRBV6-1	CASSPSAGNQPQHF	TGTGCCAGCAGTCCGAGCGCGGGCAATCAGCCCCAGCATTTT
many	TRBJ2-1	TRBD2	TRBV4-1	CASSQDPAGGSYNEQFF	TGCGCCAGCAGCCAAGATCCGGCGGGAGGGTCCTACAATGAGCAGTTCTTC
NA	TRBJ2-7	NA	TRBV7-2	CASSRTRVGYEQYF	TGTGCCAGCAGCCGCACGAGGGTTGGCTACGAGCAGTACTTC
many	TRBJ2-5	TRBD2	TRBV4-3	CASSQDHGLAGDKETQYF	TGCGCCAGCAGCCAAGATCACGGACTAGCGGGAGACAAAGAGACCCAGTACTTC
many	TRBJ2-2	NA	TRBV29-1	CSVVVGTTGELFF	TGCAGCGTTGTGGTCGGGACTACCGGGGAGCTGTTTTTT
few	TRBJ2-5	TRBD2	TRBV5-1	CASSLGTRGETQYF	TGCGCCAGCAGCTTGGGGACTAGAGGGGAGACCCAGTACTTC
many	TRBJ2-5	NA	TRBV6-2/TRBV6-3	CASSYLMDSIQETQYF	TGTGCCAGCAGTTATCTAATGGACAGTATCCAAGAGACCCAGTACTTC
NA	TRBJ2-7	TRBD1	TRBV18	CASSATGGTGEQYF	TGTGCCAGCTCCGCGACAGGGGGGACCGGGGAGCAGTACTTC
many	TRBJ2-3	TRBD1	TRBV5-1	CASSLAGGQGATQYF	TGCGCCAGCAGCTTGGCCGGGGGACAGGGGGCGACGCAGTATTTT
many	TRBJ2-7	NA	TRBV29-1	CSVEFGGDEQYF	TGCAGCGTTGAATTCGGAGGAGACGAGCAGTACTTC
many	TRBJ2-3	NA	TRBV29-1	CSVRSGGAADTQYF	TGCAGCGTGAGAAGTGGGGGGGCCGCAGATACGCAGTATTTT
many	TRBJ1-2	NA	TRBV7-2	CASSRDFYGYTF	TGTGCCAGCAGCCGGGACTTCTATGGCTACACCTTC
many	TRBJ2-7	TRBD2	TRBV5-1	CASSLGGGSGTEQYF	TGCGCCAGCAGCTTGGGGGGCGGTAGCGGGACAGAGCAGTACTTC
NA	TRBJ2-1	TRBD2	TRBV7-2	CASSYPGVAGVREQFF	TGTGCCAGCAGCTACCCGGGGGTAGCGGGAGTACGGGAGCAGTTCTTC
NA	TRBJ2-3	NA	TRBV7-9	CASTPGQGSTDTQYF	TGTGCCAGCACACCGGGGCAGGGGAGCACAGATACGCAGTATTTT
few	TRBJ1-2	NA	TRBV7-2	CASSLRGLANYGYTF	TGTGCCAGCAGCCTAAGAGGATTGGCTAACTATGGCTACACCTTC
many	TRBJ2-3	NA	TRBV6-1	CASSLGGGAPRDTQYF	TGTGCCAGCAGCCTCGGTGGAGGGGCACCCCGGGATACGCAGTATTTT
many	TRBJ2-2	NA	TRBV29-1	CSVVFLGTGELFF	TGCAGCGTTGTCTTTTTAGGGACCGGGGAGCTGTTTTTT
few	TRBJ2-1	TRBD2	TRBV4-3	CASSQTPGLANNNEQFF	TGCGCCAGCAGCCAGACCCCGGGACTAGCGAATAACAATGAGCAGTTCTTC
many	TRBJ1-1	NA	TRBV20-1	CSAKALFSGGTEAFF	TGCAGTGCTAAGGCACTGTTCAGTGGGGGCACTGAAGCTTTCTTT
many	TRBJ2-3	TRBD2	TRBV29-1	CSVATIAGSTDTQYF	TGCAGCGTGGCAACAATAGCGGGAAGCACAGATACGCAGTATTTT
many	TRBJ2-3	NA	TRBV29-1	CSVEGILTDTQYF	TGCAGCGTTGAAGGCATCCTTACAGATACGCAGTATTTT
many	TRBJ1-2	TRBD1	TRBV18	CASSPGTGQDYGYTF	TGTGCCAGCTCACCGGGGACAGGGCAAGACTATGGCTACACCTTC
few	TRBJ2-5	TRBD1	TRBV30	CAWKPGQGTQETQYF	TGTGCCTGGAAGCCGGGACAGGGGACCCAAGAGACCCAGTACTTC
many	TRBJ2-7	TRBD2	TRBV12-3/TRBV12-4	CASSRTSGIYEQYF	TGTGCCAGCAGCCGGACTAGCGGGATCTACGAGCAGTACTTC
NA	TRBJ1-2	NA	TRBV28	CASSQGRRRDYGYTF	TGTGCCAGCAGTCAGGGGCGGCGGCGGGACTATGGCTACACCTTC
NA	TRBJ1-2	NA	TRBV15	CATSRDWGSDYGYTF	TGTGCCACCAGCAGAGATTGGGGAAGCGACTATGGCTACACCTTC
many	TRBJ2-1	NA	TRBV5-1	CASSFNGGSYNEQFF	TGCGCCAGCAGCTTCAACGGGGGCTCCTACAATGAGCAGTTCTTC
NA	TRBJ2-5	NA	TRBV30	CAWNYQGRETQYF	TGTGCCTGGAATTATCAGGGCCGAGAGACCCAGTACTTC
many	TRBJ2-1	NA	TRBV28	CASSSLPYNEQFF	TGTGCCAGCAGTTCTCTGCCATACAATGAGCAGTTCTTC
few	TRBJ2-1	NA	TRBV7-2	CASSGGDEQFF	TGTGCCAGCAGCGGTGGAGATGAGCAGTTCTTC
many	TRBJ2-1	TRBD2	TRBV7-9	CASSRGLAGINEQFF	TGTGCCAGCAGCCGGGGACTAGCGGGCATCAATGAGCAGTTCTTC
many	TRBJ2-7	NA	TRBV28	CASSSAGGPYEQYF	TGTGCCAGCAGCTCAGCCGGGGGACCCTACGAGCAGTACTTC
many	TRBJ2-2	NA	TRBV5-1	CASSLITGPGELFF	TGCGCCAGCAGCTTAATCACAGGGCCCGGGGAGCTGTTTTTT
many	TRBJ2-7	NA	TRBV20-1	CSALTREQYF	TGCAGTGCCCTGACGCGGGAGCAGTACTTC